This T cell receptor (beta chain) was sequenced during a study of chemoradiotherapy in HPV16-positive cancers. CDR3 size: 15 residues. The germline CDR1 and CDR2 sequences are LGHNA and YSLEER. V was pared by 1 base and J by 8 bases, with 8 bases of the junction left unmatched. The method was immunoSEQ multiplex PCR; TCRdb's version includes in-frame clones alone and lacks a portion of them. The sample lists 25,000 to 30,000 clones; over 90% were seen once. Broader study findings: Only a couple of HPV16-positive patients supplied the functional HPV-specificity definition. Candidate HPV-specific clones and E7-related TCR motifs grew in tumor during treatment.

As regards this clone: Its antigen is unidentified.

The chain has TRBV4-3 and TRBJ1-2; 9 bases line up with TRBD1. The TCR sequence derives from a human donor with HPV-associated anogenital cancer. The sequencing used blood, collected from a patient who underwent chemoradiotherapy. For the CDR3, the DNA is TGCGCCAGCAGCCAAGGTTGGGGACAGGGTAACGGCTACACCTTC. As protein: CASSQGWGQGNGYTF.